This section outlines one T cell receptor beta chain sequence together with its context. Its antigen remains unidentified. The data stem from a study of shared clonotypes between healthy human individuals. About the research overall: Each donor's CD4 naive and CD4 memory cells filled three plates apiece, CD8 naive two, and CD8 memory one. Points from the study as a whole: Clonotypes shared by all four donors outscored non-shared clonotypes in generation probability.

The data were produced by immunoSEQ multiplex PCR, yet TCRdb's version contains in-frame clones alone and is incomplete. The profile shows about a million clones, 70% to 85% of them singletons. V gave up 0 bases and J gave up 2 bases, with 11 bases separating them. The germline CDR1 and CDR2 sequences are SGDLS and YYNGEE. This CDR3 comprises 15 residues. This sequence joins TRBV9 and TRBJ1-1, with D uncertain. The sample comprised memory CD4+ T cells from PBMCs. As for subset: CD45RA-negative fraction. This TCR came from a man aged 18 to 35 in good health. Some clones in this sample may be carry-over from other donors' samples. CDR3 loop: CASSVDSGRNTEAFF. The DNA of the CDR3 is TGTGCCAGCAGCGTAGACTCCGGCAGAAACACTGAAGCTTTCTTT.